The 21 T cell receptor beta chains in this list originate from one sample, sequenced in a study of T cell changes during pregnancy in multiple sclerosis. Method: immunoSEQ multiplex PCR; TCRdb's copy keeps in-frame clones and lacks some. The sample has about 75,000 clones, roughly 90% seen once; the top ten hold over 0.8%. The sample here was peripheral blood, taken in the first trimester of pregnancy. Receptors originate from a female donor in good health, enrolled as a control in a pregnancy study.

The rearrangement joins TRBV6-5 to TRBJ2-3, with 7 bases matching TRBD1. CDR3 length: 12 amino acids. V was pared by 5 bases and J by 10 bases, with 6 bases of the junction left unmatched. Germline V gives CDR1 MNHEY, CDR2 SVGAGI. The CDR3 DNA is TGTGCCAGCAGTAGTGGGACAGCCCCGCAGTATTTT. Its translation is CASSSGTAPQYF.

This clone has only a few counts. The genes are TRBV15 and TRBJ2-5; maybe TRBD1 (5 bases). The CDR3 has 17 residues. Germline CDR1 and CDR2: LNHNV and YYDKDF (reference sequence). The V end was cut by 0 bases, the J end by 5 bases, with 19 bases between. The CDR3 region is CATSRDGQGAGPETQYF. Written as DNA, the CDR3 is TGTGCCACCAGCAGAGATGGGCAAGGGGCAGGTCCGGAGACCCAGTACTTC. Complete variable domain (other parts from reference TRBV15 and TRBJ2-5): DAMVIQNPRYQVTQFGKPVTLSCSQTLNHNVMYWYQQKSSQAPKLLFHYYDKDFNNEADTPDNFQSRRPNTSFCFLDIRSPGLGDTAMYLCATSRDGQGAGPETQYFGPGTRLLVL.

This chain connects TRBV27 to TRBJ2-1; 8 bases match TRBD1. The CDR3 consists of 13 residues. J was trimmed by 11 bases and V by 6 bases; bases with no gene match: 9. Germline CDR1 and CDR2: MNHEY and SMNVEV (reference sequence). The CDR3 DNA reads as TGTGCCAGCAGCTTCTCCGGACAGGGAAAGCAGTTCTTC. Translation: CASSFSGQGKQFF.

V is TRBV7-2 and J is TRBJ1-4, with 9 bases that match TRBD1. The length of the CDR3 is 15 residues. Trimming took 3 bases from V and 5 from J; bases not matched to a gene: 4. CDR1 is SGHTA and CDR2 is FQGNSA in the germline V gene. The CDR3 sequence is CASSFYGTGNEKLFF. For the CDR3, the DNA is TGTGCCAGCAGCTTCTATGGGACAGGGAATGAAAAACTGTTTTTT.

J is TRBJ1-1 and V is TRBV6-6; TRBD1 agrees at 10 bases. CDR3 length: 13 amino acids. V gave up 6 bases and J gave up 8 bases; unmatched junction bases: 6. Germline V gene data show CDR1 as MNHNY and CDR2 as SVGAGI (reference sequence). CDR3 nucleotides: TGTGCCAGCAGCCGGACAGGGGGGACCGAAGCTTTCTTT. Its translation: CASSRTGGTEAFF.

V usage is TRBV18 and J usage is TRBJ2-3; the match to TRBD2 covers 7 bases. Germline V gives CDR1 KGHSH, CDR2 LQKENI. This CDR3 region has 16 residues. Unmatched junction bases numbered 7, after V lost 3 bases and J lost 1 base. The CDR3 DNA sequence: TGTGCCAGCTCACCCCTAGGGAGCGGGGGCACAGATACGCAGTATTTT. This encodes CASSPLGSGGTDTQYF.

This clone came up once. This rearrangement joins TRBV7-8 to TRBJ1-1, with 7 bases identical to TRBD1. The V gene end was trimmed by 1 base and the J gene end by 6 bases; junction bases not matched to a gene: 5. Per germline, CDR1 SGHVS and CDR2 FQNEAQ. This CDR3 is 14 amino acids long. CDR3 DNA sequence: TGTGCCAGCAGCTTAGGGGCAGGGGGTCCTGAAGCTTTCTTT. Amino acid sequence: CASSLGAGGPEAFF.

V and J are TRBV10-3 and TRBJ2-3, with TRBD2 matching over 9 bases. The J segment lost 2 bases and the V segment lost 0 bases, leaving 12 bases of the junction unmatched. This CDR3 has 19 amino acids. Germline lookup yields CDR1 ENHRY and CDR2 SYGVKD. The CDR3 protein is CAISESTRGAGGYTDTQYF. CDR3 sequence (DNA): TGTGCCATCAGTGAGTCGACTCGGGGAGCGGGGGGATACACAGATACGCAGTATTTT.

The V call is TRBV18, the J call TRBJ2-3; the D gene is possibly TRBD2 (6 bases). V lost 6 bases to trimming and J lost 2 bases, with 15 bases between them. The CDR3 loop spans 15 amino acids. Germline assignment: CDR1 KGHSH and CDR2 LQKENI. The CDR3 DNA follows: TGTGCCAGCTCCCCGGGAGAGCGGAACACAGATACGCAGTATTTT. This translates into CASSPGERNTDTQYF.

The chain carries TRBV5-1 and TRBJ2-3; 11 nucleotides align to TRBD1. The CDR3 is 16 amino acids. Per germline, CDR1 SGHRS and CDR2 YFSETQ. V trimming: 4 bases; J trimming: 3 bases; junction bases outside the gene matches: 7. This chain's CDR3 is CASSQGQGALTDTQYF. In DNA, the CDR3 is TGCGCCAGCAGCCAAGGACAGGGGGCTTTGACAGATACGCAGTATTTT.

The chain employs TRBV4-3 and TRBJ2-1, with TRBD1 matching over 8 bases. The CDR3 length is 14 residues. The trim removed 4 bases at V and 9 bases at J, leaving 8 bases unmatched. In germline, CDR1 is LGHNA, CDR2 YSLEER. CDR3 nucleotides: TGCGCCAGCAGCCTCCAGGGGGCGGATAGTGAGCAGTTCTTC. Translated, it gives CASSLQGADSEQFF.

This rearrangement joins TRBV9 to TRBJ2-4; D gene unclear. Trimming left V 3 bases short and J 3 bases short, with 25 bases between. CDR1 SGDLS and CDR2 YYNGEE come from the germline V gene. The CDR3 sequence is 19 residues long. CDR3 in amino acids: CASSDPYHLANEDKNIQYF. CDR3 coding DNA: TGTGCCAGCAGCGACCCGTACCACCTCGCAAACGAGGACAAAAACATTCAGTACTTC.

This CDR3 is CASSSIVHSPLHF. DNA for the CDR3: TGTGCCAGCAGTTCTATTGTGCATTCACCCCTCCACTTT. The chain couples TRBV6-1 to TRBJ1-6, with D unresolved. CDR3 size: 13 residues. Deletions cut 5 bases from V and 8 bases from J, with 10 bases between. CDR1 is MNHNS, CDR2 SASEGT, per germline.

The chain joins TRBV10-2 to TRBJ1-1, with D hard to call. V was cut by 0 bases and J by 1 base, with 9 bases left in between. This CDR3 has 15 amino acids. CDR1 is WSHSY, CDR2 SAAADI, per germline. CDR3 amino acids: CASSESIQANTEAFF. In nucleotides, the CDR3 is TGCGCCAGCAGTGAGTCGATTCAGGCGAACACTGAAGCTTTCTTT.

V usage is TRBV11-3 and J usage is TRBJ2-7; D unclear. V lost 3 bases, J lost 0 bases, and 15 bases lay in between. Germline-derived CDR1 and CDR2 are SGHNT and YENEEA. The CDR3 runs to 16 residues. The CDR3 region has the DNA TGTGCCAGCAGCTTGGATCGTTCCCGGAGCTCCTACGAGCAGTACTTC. This codes for CASSLDRSRSSYEQYF.

The chain has TRBV5-4 and TRBJ2-5; possibly TRBD2 for D (6 bases). Trimming shortened V by 3 bases and J by 1 base, and 13 bases separated the two germline ends. The length of the CDR3 is 15 residues. CDR1 is SGHNT, CDR2 YYREEE, per germline (reference sequence). The CDR3 is CASSWGVGSQETQYF. The CDR3 coding sequence is TGTGCCAGCAGCTGGGGGGTTGGTTCCCAAGAGACCCAGTACTTC.

This clone was seen a single time. This chain joins TRBV6-1 and TRBJ1-1; 8 bases fit TRBD1. Germline trimming cut 7 bases from V and 5 bases from J; bases unmatched to any gene: 9. Germline CDR1 and CDR2: MNHNS and SASEGT. The CDR3 contains 14 residues. CDR3 amino acids: CASTLTGVGTEAFF. CDR3 nucleotide sequence: TGTGCCAGCACTCTGACAGGGGTTGGGACTGAAGCTTTCTTT.

The CDR3 protein is CASSFLGSNQPQHF. CDR3 DNA sequence: TGTGCCAGCAGCTTCCTGGGCAGCAATCAGCCCCAGCATTTT. J is TRBJ1-5 and V is TRBV7-8; D is unresolved. This CDR3 is built from 14 residues. The ends were cut back, 3 bases at V and 1 base at J, with 7 bases in the middle. In germline, CDR1 is SGHVS, CDR2 FQNEAQ.

The chain joins TRBV5-1 to TRBJ1-1; 9 nucleotides match TRBD1. Germline values: CDR1 SGHRS, CDR2 YFSETQ. This CDR3 is 15 amino acids long. The V and J ends lost 4 bases and 7 bases, in that order; junction bases with no gene match: 11. In DNA form, the CDR3 reads TGCGCCAGCAGCGGATCTCCGGGACAGGGTTATGAAGCTTTCTTT. This sequence encodes CASSGSPGQGYEAFF.

The chain combines TRBV6-5 with TRBJ1-4; weak D call: TRBD1 (6 bases). The germline CDR1 and CDR2 sequences are MNHEY and SVGAGI. Trimming removed 6 bases at V and 5 bases at J, with 13 bases between. The length of the CDR3 is 14 residues. The CDR3 protein is CASSSRQVNEKLFF. In DNA form, the CDR3 reads TGTGCCAGCAGCTCTCGACAGGTGAATGAAAAACTGTTTTTT.

This sequence joins TRBV6-4 and TRBJ2-7; the match to TRBD2 covers 13 bases. Germline V gene lookup returns CDR1 MRHNA and CDR2 SNTAGT. J was trimmed by 5 bases and V by 7 bases; bases with no gene match: 8. The CDR3 contains 15 residues. CDR3 sequence reads: CASNFTGTSGDEQYF. The DNA for the CDR3 is TGTGCCAGCAACTTCACCGGGACTAGCGGGGACGAGCAGTACTTC.